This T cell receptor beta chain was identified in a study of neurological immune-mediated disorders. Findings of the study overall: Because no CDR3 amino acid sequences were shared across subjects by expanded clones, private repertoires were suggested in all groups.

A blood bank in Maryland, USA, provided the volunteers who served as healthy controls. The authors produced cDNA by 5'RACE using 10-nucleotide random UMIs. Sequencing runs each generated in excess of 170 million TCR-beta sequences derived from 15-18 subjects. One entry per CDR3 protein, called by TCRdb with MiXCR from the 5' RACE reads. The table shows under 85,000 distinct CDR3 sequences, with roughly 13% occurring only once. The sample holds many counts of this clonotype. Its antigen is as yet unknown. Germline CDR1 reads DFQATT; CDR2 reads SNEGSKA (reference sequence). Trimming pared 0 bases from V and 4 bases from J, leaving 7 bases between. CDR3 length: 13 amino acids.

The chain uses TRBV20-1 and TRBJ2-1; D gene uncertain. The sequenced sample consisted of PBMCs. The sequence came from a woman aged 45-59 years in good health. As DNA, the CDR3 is TGCAGTGCTAGAGATCCCCGATACAATGAGCAGTTCTTC. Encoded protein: CSARDPRYNEQFF.